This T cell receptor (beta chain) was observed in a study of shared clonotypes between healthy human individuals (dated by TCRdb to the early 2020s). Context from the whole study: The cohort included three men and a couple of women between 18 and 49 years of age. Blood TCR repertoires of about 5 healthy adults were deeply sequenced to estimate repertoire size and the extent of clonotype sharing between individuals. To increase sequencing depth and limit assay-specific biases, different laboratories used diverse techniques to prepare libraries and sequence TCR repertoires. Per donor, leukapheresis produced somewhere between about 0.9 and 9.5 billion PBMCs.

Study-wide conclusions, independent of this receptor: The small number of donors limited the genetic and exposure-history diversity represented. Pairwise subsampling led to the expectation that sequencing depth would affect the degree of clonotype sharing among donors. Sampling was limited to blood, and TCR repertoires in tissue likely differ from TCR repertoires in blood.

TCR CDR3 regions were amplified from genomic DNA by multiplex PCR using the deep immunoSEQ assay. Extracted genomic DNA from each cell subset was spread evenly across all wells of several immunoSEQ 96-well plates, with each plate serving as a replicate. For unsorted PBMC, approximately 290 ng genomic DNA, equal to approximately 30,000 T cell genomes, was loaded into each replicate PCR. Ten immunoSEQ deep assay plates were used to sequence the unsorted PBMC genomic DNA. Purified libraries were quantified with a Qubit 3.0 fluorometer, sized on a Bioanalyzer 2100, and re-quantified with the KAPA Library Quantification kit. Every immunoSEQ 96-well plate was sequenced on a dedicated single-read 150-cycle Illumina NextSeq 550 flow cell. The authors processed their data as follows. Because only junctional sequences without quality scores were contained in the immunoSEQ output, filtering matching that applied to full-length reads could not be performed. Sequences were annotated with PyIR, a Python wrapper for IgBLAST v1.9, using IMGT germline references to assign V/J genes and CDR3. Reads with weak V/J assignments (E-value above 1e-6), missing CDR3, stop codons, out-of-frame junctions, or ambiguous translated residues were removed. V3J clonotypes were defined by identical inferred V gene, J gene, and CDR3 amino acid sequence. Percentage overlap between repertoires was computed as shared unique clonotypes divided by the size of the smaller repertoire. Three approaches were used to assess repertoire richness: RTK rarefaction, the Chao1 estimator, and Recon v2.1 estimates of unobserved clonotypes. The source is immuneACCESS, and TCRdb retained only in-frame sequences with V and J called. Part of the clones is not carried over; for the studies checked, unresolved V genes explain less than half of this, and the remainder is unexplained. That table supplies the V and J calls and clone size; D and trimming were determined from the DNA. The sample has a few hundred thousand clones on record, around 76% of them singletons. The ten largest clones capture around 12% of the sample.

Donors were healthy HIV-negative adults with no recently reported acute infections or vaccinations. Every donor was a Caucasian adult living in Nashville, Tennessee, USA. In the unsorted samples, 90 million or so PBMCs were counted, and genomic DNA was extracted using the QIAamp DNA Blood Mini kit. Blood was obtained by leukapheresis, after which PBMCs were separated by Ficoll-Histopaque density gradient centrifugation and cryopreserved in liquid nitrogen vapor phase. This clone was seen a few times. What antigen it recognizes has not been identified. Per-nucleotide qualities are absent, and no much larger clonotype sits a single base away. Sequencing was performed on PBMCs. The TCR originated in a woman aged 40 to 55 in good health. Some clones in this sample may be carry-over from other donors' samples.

The CDR3 region has the sequence CASPWRNSSYEQYF. DNA sequence: TGTGCCAGCCCCTGGCGTAACTCCTCCTACGAGCAGTACTTC. The chain is made from TRBV7-3 and TRBJ2-7, with the D gene call left open. The germline ends are 14 bases apart after V is trimmed by 8 bases and J by 0 bases. The CDR3 covers 14 residues, taking in both the cysteine and the phenylalanine. Only the CDR3 region is kept as DNA, spanning 42 bases read in frame from base 1. CDR1 and CDR2 (SGHTA, FQGTGA) derive from the germline V gene.